This TCR beta chain derives from a study of technical replicates of blood from a few donors. V was cut by 6 bases and J by 8 bases, with 9 bases left in between. The CDR3 contains 11 residues. The V gene's germline CDR1 is MDHEN and CDR2 SYDVKM. Sequenced by immunoSEQ multiplex PCR; TCRdb stores in-frame clones only, minus some. The sample has about 59,000 clones; around 97% are singletons. The receptor's source is a human donor in good health. Material: T cells isolated from PBMCs. The chain has TRBV28 and TRBJ2-3; tentatively, D is TRBD2 (5 bases). The DNA for the CDR3 is TGTGCCAGCAGCCGTGAGGGTACGCAGTATTTT. Translation gives CASSREGTQYF.